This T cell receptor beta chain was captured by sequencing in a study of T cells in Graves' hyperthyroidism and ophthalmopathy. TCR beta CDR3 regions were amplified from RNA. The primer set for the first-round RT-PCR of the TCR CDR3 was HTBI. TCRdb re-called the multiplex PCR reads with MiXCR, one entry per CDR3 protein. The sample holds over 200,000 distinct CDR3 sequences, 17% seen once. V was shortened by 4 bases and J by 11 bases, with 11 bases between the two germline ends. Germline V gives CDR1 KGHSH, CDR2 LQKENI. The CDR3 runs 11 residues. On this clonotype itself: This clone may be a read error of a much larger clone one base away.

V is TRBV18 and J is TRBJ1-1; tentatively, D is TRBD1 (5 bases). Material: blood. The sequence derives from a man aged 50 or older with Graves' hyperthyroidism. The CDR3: CASSLHGDAFF. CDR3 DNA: TGTGCCAGCTCACTACATGGGGACGCTTTCTTT.